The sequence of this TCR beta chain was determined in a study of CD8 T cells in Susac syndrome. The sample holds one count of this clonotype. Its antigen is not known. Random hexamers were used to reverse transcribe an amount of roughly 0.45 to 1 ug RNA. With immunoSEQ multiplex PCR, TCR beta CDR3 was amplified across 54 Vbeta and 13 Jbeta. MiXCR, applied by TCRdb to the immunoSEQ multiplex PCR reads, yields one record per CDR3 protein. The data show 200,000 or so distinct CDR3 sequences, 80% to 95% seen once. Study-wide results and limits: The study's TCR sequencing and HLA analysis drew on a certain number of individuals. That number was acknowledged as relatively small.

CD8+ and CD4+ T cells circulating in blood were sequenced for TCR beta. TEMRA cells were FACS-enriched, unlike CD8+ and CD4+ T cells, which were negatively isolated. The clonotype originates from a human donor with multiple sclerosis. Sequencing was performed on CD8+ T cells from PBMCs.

The CDR3 nucleotides read TGTGCCAGCAGTTTAAACCCAGGGTTGGACCCCCAACACGAGCAGTACTTC. Its protein is CASSLNPGLDPQHEQYF. The chain uses TRBV27 and TRBJ2-7; D is perhaps TRBD1 (5 bases). Deletions cut 2 bases from V and 5 bases from J, with 22 bases between. CDR1 and CDR2 from the germline V gene are MNHEY and SMNVEV (reference sequence). The CDR3 runs to 17 residues.